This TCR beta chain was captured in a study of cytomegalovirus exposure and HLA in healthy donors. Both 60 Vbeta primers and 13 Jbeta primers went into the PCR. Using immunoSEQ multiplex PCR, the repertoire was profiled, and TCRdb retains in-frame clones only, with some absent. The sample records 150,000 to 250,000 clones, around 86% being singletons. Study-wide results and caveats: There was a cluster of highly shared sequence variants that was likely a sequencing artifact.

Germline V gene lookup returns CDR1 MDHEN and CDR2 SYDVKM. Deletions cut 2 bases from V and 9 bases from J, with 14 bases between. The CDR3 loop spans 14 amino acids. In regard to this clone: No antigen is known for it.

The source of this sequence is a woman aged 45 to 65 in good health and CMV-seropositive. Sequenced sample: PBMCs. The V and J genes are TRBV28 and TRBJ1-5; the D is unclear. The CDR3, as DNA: TGTGCCAGCAGTTTAGACAAGCTTGAGACGCCCCAGCATTTT. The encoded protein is CASSLDKLETPQHF.